Below, 10 T cell receptor beta chains from the same sample are listed, as sequenced in a study of cytomegalovirus exposure and HLA in healthy donors. Assay used: immunoSEQ multiplex PCR; TCRdb lists only in-frame clones, some missing. The sample lists 200,000 or so clones, around 83% seen once, with 13% in the top ten. Sequenced: PBMCs. The receptors originated from a woman in her 30s in good health and CMV-seropositive.

The sample holds a few counts of this clone. This sequence joins TRBV9 and TRBJ1-1; D is unresolved. Trimming pared 3 bases from V and 6 bases from J, leaving 9 bases between. The CDR3 consists of 12 residues. Per the germline V gene, CDR1 is SGDLS and CDR2 is YYNGEE. The CDR3 bases are TGTGCCAGCAGCGGCGGATCTCCTGAAGCTTTCTTT. This gives the protein CASSGGSPEAFF.

The rearrangement uses TRBV7-3 and TRBJ2-3, with D possibly matching TRBD2 (5 bases). The CDR3 sequence is 14 residues long. The V and J ends lost 4 bases and 4 bases respectively, with 12 bases between them. Germline V gene lookup returns CDR1 SGHTA and CDR2 FQGTGA. The CDR3 nucleotides read TGTGCCAGCAGCTCGGCGCTGGGAGCAGATACGCAGTATTTT. Its translation: CASSSALGADTQYF.

The chain joins TRBV30 to TRBJ1-1, with D perhaps TRBD1 (6 bases). The length of the CDR3 is 12 residues. The V end lost 5 bases, the J end lost 7 bases, and 14 bases lay between the germline ends. CDR1 is GTSNPN, CDR2 SVGIG, per germline (reference sequence). DNA of the CDR3: TGTGCCTGGGGGGGGGCAGCGATTGAAGCTTTCTTT. The encoded protein is CAWGGAAIEAFF.

The rearrangement joins TRBV11-2 to TRBJ1-2; D might be TRBD1 (5 bases). Trimming took 5 bases from V and 4 from J, leaving 14 bases between them. CDR1 and CDR2 from the germline V gene are SGHAT and FQNNGV. The CDR3 is 14 amino acids. CDR3 in amino acids: CASSQDSPSYGYTF. The DNA of the CDR3 is TGTGCCAGCAGCCAAGACAGCCCTTCCTATGGCTACACCTTC. The whole variable domain, remainder taken from reference TRBV11-2 and TRBJ1-2, is EAGVAQSPRYKIIEKRQSVAFWCNPISGHATLYWYQQILGQGPKLLIQFQNNGVVDDSQLPKDRFSAERLKGVDSTLKIQPAKLEDSAVYLCASSQDSPSYGYTFGSGTRLTVV.

This chain links TRBV27 with TRBJ1-1, with TRBD1 matching 8 bases. The CDR3 is 15 amino acids. Germline CDR1 and CDR2: MNHEY and SMNVEV (reference sequence). Trimming at V came to 5 bases and at J to 5 bases, leaving 10 bases not matched to a gene. The CDR3 protein is CASSPLDRGWTEAFF. CDR3 bases: TGTGCCAGCAGTCCCCTCGACAGGGGTTGGACTGAAGCTTTCTTT.

The rearrangement uses TRBV11-2 and TRBJ2-3; unclear D gene. The length of the CDR3 is 13 residues. The V end was cut by 1 base, the J end by 7 bases, with 9 bases between. Germline V CDR1 and CDR2: SGHAT, FQNNGV. CDR3 sequence (DNA): TGTGCCAGCAGCTTAGGATACACCAATACGCAGTATTTT. Translating it yields CASSLGYTNTQYF.

The V and J genes are TRBV25-1 and TRBJ2-1; weak D call: TRBD2 (5 bases). Looked up from germline, CDR1 is MGHDK and CDR2 is SYGVNS. Between the trimmed V and J ends, which lost 2 bases and 4 bases, there was a span of 15 bases. The CDR3 has 16 amino acids. CDR3 DNA: TGTGCCAGCAGTGAAAGTGGGTTAGCGATTTACAATGAGCAGTTCTTC. It yields the protein CASSESGLAIYNEQFF.

This clone has only one observation. The chain combines TRBV28 with TRBJ2-7; possible D gene TRBD2, 6 bases. The CDR3 length is 11 residues. Trimming stripped 11 bases from V and 3 bases from J, with 11 bases between. The V gene's germline CDR1 is MDHEN and CDR2 SYDVKM. In DNA, the CDR3 is TGTGCCTGTACTAGCAACTACGAGCAGTACTTC. Translated, it gives CACTSNYEQYF.

This chain links TRBV6-5 with TRBJ2-7; 12 bases align to TRBD2. This CDR3 comprises 14 residues. CDR1 is MNHEY and CDR2 is SVGAGI in the germline V gene. V lost 5 bases and J lost 5; bases outside the gene matches: 4. The CDR3 sequence is CASSKRLAGDEQYF. CDR3 in DNA: TGTGCCAGCAGTAAGAGACTAGCGGGAGACGAGCAGTACTTC.

V gene TRBV4-1 combines with J gene TRBJ2-1; D uncertain. CDR1 is MGHRA, CDR2 YSYEKL, per germline. Deletions cut 0 bases from V and 6 bases from J, with 6 bases between. The CDR3 runs 13 residues. This chain's CDR3 is CASSQEETNEQFF. The CDR3 DNA is TGCGCCAGCAGCCAAGAGGAGACCAATGAGCAGTTCTTC.